The 32 T cell receptor beta chains listed next were all sequenced from one sample in a study of blood T cell repertoires in COVID-19. Some clones are missing from TCRdb's copy, which holds only in-frame ones; the method was immunoSEQ multiplex PCR. The table lists about 370,000 clones, around 87% of them singletons, with over 0.95% in the top ten. Sequenced input: PBMCs or T cells enriched from blood (not recorded which). The source of these receptors is a man in his late teens or twenties who had recovered from COVID-19.

The rearrangement joins TRBV28 to TRBJ1-6; 8 bases line up with TRBD1. V gave up 2 bases and J gave up 7 bases; unmatched junction bases: 1. The germline V gene has CDR1 MDHEN and CDR2 SYDVKM. The CDR3 consists of 14 residues. CDR3 loop: CASSLHRGNSPLHF. CDR3 DNA: TGTGCCAGCAGTTTACACAGGGGGAATTCACCCCTCCACTTT.

J is TRBJ2-7 and V is TRBV28; possibly TRBD2 for D (5 bases). There are 14 residues in the CDR3. Germline V gene sequence: CDR1 MDHEN, CDR2 SYDVKM. Trimming pared 6 bases from V and 2 bases from J, leaving 14 bases between. CDR3: CASSQSGGPYEQYF. CDR3 nucleotides: TGTGCCAGCAGCCAAAGCGGAGGACCCTACGAGCAGTACTTC.

The J gene is TRBJ1-5, the V gene TRBV27; no definite D call. The CDR3 covers 11 residues. Germline CDR1 reads MNHEY; CDR2 reads SMNVEV (reference sequence). V was trimmed by 7 bases and J by 6 bases, leaving 7 bases between them. The CDR3 DNA reads as TGTGCCAGCATGGGAGGTCAGCCCCAGCATTTT. This encodes CASMGGQPQHF.

This clone was recorded once. J is TRBJ2-5 and V is TRBV14; 11 nucleotides match TRBD2. The CDR3 consists of 18 residues. From germline, CDR1 is SGHDN and CDR2 FVKESK. The junction had 8 bases not matched to a gene; V was cut back by 1 base and J by 1 base. CDR3 sequence (DNA): TGTGCCAGCAGCCAAGGCTACCTAGCGGGGGGTTTCCAAGAGACCCAGTACTTC. As protein: CASSQGYLAGGFQETQYF.

This chain joins TRBV29-1 and TRBJ1-1; D call uncertain. Germline CDR1 is SQVTM and CDR2 is ANQGSEA. This CDR3 spans 10 amino acids. With 4 bases removed from V and 8 bases from J, the gap between germline ends came to 8 bases. CDR3 in DNA: TGCAGCGTTGTCGGCGGGGAAGCTTTCTTT. Its translation is CSVVGGEAFF.

The gene calls are TRBV19 and TRBJ2-1, with D uncertain. V lost 7 bases and J lost 6, with 13 bases in between. Looked up from germline, CDR1 is LNHDA and CDR2 is SQIVND (reference sequence). The CDR3 has 13 amino acids. The CDR3 nucleotides read TGTGCCAGTACCCGAAACTCGGGCAATGAGCAGTTCTTC. This translates into CASTRNSGNEQFF.

V gene TRBV27 combines with J gene TRBJ1-5, with D possibly TRBD1 on 5 matching bases. The CDR3 consists of 14 residues. V lost 4 bases, J lost 7 bases, and 14 bases lay in between. Germline V lookup: CDR1 MNHEY, CDR2 SMNVEV (reference sequence). The CDR3 coding sequence is TGTGCCAGCAGTTACCTAAGGGGTGAGCAGCCCCAGCATTTT. Amino acid sequence: CASSYLRGEQPQHF.

The genes are TRBV6-5 and TRBJ1-3; possible D gene TRBD1, 6 bases. The V and J ends lost 2 bases and 4 bases respectively, with 9 bases between them. Germline loops: CDR1 MNHEY, CDR2 SVGAGI. The CDR3 covers 14 residues. Written as DNA, the CDR3 is TGTGCCAGCAGTTACAGCACAGGGGGAAACACCATATATTTT. It specifies CASSYSTGGNTIYF.

The chain recombines TRBV18 with TRBJ1-1; TRBD1 matches 9 bases. CDR1 and CDR2 from the germline V gene are KGHSH and LQKENI. Trimming removed 3 bases from V and 0 bases from J; junction bases left unmatched: 2. The CDR3 spans 15 residues. The CDR3 spells CASSPDRGMNTEAFF. CDR3 nucleotide sequence: TGTGCCAGCTCACCGGACAGGGGAATGAACACTGAAGCTTTCTTT.

This clone was observed a single time. The V gene is TRBV30, the J gene TRBJ2-4; TRBD2 matches 13 bases. With V trimmed by 2 bases and J by 8 bases, 9 bases remained unmatched. Germline-derived CDR1 and CDR2 are GTSNPN and SVGIG (reference sequence). This CDR3 comprises 16 residues. The CDR3 DNA sequence: TGTGCCTGGAGTACGGGACTAGCGGGAAAGGGGGACATTCAGTACTTC. Its translation: CAWSTGLAGKGDIQYF.

V is TRBV20-1 and J is TRBJ2-3; D remains ambiguous. The germline V and J ends were trimmed by 3 bases and 0 bases, with 7 bases remaining between them. CDR1 is DFQATT, CDR2 SNEGSKA, per germline (reference sequence). CDR3 length: 13 residues. The CDR3 protein is CSASTGSTDTQYF. CDR3 in DNA: TGCAGTGCTAGTACCGGGAGCACAGATACGCAGTATTTT.

V usage is TRBV7-9 and J usage is TRBJ2-5; TRBD1 is a possible D gene (6 bases). This CDR3 is built from 15 residues. CDR1 SEHNR and CDR2 FQNEAQ come from the germline V gene (reference sequence). V shed 4 bases and J shed 1 base, with 13 bases lying between them. CDR3 region: CASSSHQGSQETQYF. The DNA of the CDR3 is TGTGCCAGCAGCTCACACCAGGGGTCCCAAGAGACCCAGTACTTC.

The chain joins TRBV5-1 to TRBJ1-6; 8 bases match TRBD1. The germline CDR1 and CDR2 sequences are SGHRS and YFSETQ. The CDR3 is 19 residues long. Trimming cost V 4 bases and J 7 bases; bases outside gene matches: 19. As DNA, the CDR3 is TGCGCCAGCAGCCCAACCGGGACAGGAGTAAACTTAAGAAATTCACCCCTCCACTTT. Its protein is CASSPTGTGVNLRNSPLHF. The entire variable domain, with the rest obtained from reference TRBV5-1 and TRBJ1-6, is as follows: KAGVTQTPRYLIKTRGQQVTLSCSPISGHRSVSWYQQTPGQGLQFLFEYFSETQRNKGNFPGRFSGRQFSNSRSEMNVSTLELGDSALYLCASSPTGTGVNLRNSPLHFGNGTRLTVT.

The V and J genes are TRBV28 and TRBJ2-5; the D gene is possibly TRBD2 (6 bases). Trimming removed 6 bases at V and 5 bases at J, with 19 bases between. Per germline, CDR1 MDHEN and CDR2 SYDVKM. The CDR3 is made up of 15 amino acids. CDR3 region: CASSDRDWSMETQYF. CDR3 coding DNA: TGTGCCAGCAGCGACCGGGACTGGAGTATGGAGACCCAGTACTTC.

The chain recombines TRBV29-1 with TRBJ2-5; 7 bases are a match to TRBD1. J lost 0 bases, V lost 7 bases, and 11 bases had no gene match. This CDR3 is built from 15 residues. CDR1 SQVTM and CDR2 ANQGSEA come from the germline V gene. The CDR3 sequence: CSAFPGQKYQETQYF. For the CDR3, the DNA is TGCAGCGCCTTCCCGGGACAGAAGTACCAAGAGACCCAGTACTTC. The full variable domain, completed using reference TRBV29-1 and TRBJ2-5, is SAVISQKPSRDICQRGTSLTIQCQVDSQVTMMFWYRQQPGQSLTLIATANQGSEATYESGFVIDKFPISRPNLTFSTLTVSNMSPEDSSIYLCSAFPGQKYQETQYFGPGTRLLVL.

There are a few counts of this clone. This chain connects TRBV5-1 to TRBJ2-3, with 12 bases fitting TRBD2. With V trimmed by 4 bases and J by 2 bases, 8 bases remained unmatched. The CDR3 length is 17 residues. Germline lookup yields CDR1 SGHRS and CDR2 YFSETQ. Here the CDR3 reads CASSPGLAGLNTDTQYF. The CDR3 coding sequence is TGCGCCAGCAGCCCTGGACTAGCGGGGCTTAACACAGATACGCAGTATTTT.

The chain recombines TRBV7-2 with TRBJ1-4; D remains ambiguous. The CDR3 is made up of 16 amino acids. The germline V gene encodes CDR1 SGHTA and CDR2 FQGNSA. V was shortened by 1 base and J by 4 bases, with 13 bases between the two germline ends. In DNA, the CDR3 is TGTGCCAGCAGCTTAGTTTCAGGCAGCTTTAATGAAAAACTGTTTTTT. Its translation is CASSLVSGSFNEKLFF.

The genes are TRBV28 and TRBJ2-7, with 7 nucleotides matching TRBD2. Germline V gene sequence: CDR1 MDHEN, CDR2 SYDVKM. The CDR3 spans 15 residues. V was clipped by 3 bases and J by 0 bases; unmatched bases: 5. DNA of the CDR3: TGTGCCAGCAGTTTTGAGGCGGGAGCCTCCTACGAGCAGTACTTC. Protein product: CASSFEAGASYEQYF.

This chain joins TRBV30 and TRBJ1-5, with D perhaps TRBD1 (5 bases). The CDR3 spans 15 residues. Trimming took 2 bases from V and 2 from J, leaving 13 bases between them. Germline V lookup: CDR1 GTSNPN, CDR2 SVGIG (reference sequence). The CDR3 nucleotides read TGTGCCTGGAGTTTATCAATAGGGGGCAATCAGCCCCAGCATTTT. As protein: CAWSLSIGGNQPQHF.

The chain combines TRBV11-2 with TRBJ2-1; tentatively, D is TRBD2 (5 bases). This CDR3 comprises 14 residues. V was shortened by 3 bases and J by 0 bases, with 6 bases between the two germline ends. The germline V gene has CDR1 SGHAT and CDR2 FQNNGV. This chain's CDR3 is CASSFSDSYNEQFF. The CDR3 coding sequence is TGTGCCAGCAGCTTTAGCGACTCCTACAATGAGCAGTTCTTC.

This sequence joins TRBV5-1 and TRBJ2-2; tentative D call: TRBD2 (6 bases). V was shortened by 5 bases and J by 1 base, with 6 bases between the two germline ends. Germline V lookup: CDR1 SGHRS, CDR2 YFSETQ. The CDR3 is 13 residues long. The CDR3 DNA sequence: TGCGCCAGCAGGGAGGGGAACACCGGGGAGCTGTTTTTT. Amino acid sequence: CASREGNTGELFF.

V is TRBV28 and J is TRBJ2-6, with TRBD2 as a possible D gene (5 bases). Germline V gene data show CDR1 as MDHEN and CDR2 as SYDVKM. This CDR3 has 16 residues. Trimming removed 10 bases from V and 2 bases from J, with 18 bases in between. The CDR3 reads CATTGWITAGANVLTF. In DNA form, the CDR3 reads TGTGCCACCACGGGGTGGATCACGGCTGGGGCCAACGTCCTGACTTTC.

This sequence joins TRBV7-9 and TRBJ1-1; the D gene is possibly TRBD1 (6 bases). V lost 7 bases, J lost 3 bases, and 15 bases lay in between. This CDR3 contains 14 residues. Germline V CDR1 and CDR2: SEHNR, FQNEAQ (reference sequence). The CDR3 is CASTESTGHTEAFF. The CDR3 bases are TGTGCCAGCACCGAATCGACAGGTCACACTGAAGCTTTCTTT.

In this sample, this clone turned up once. The V and J genes are TRBV19 and TRBJ1-2; D gene uncertain. V dropped 2 bases and J dropped 6 bases, with 4 bases sitting between them. CDR3 length equals 11 residues. Germline CDR1 and CDR2: LNHDA and SQIVND (reference sequence). The CDR3 loop reads CASSISHGYTF. In DNA form, the CDR3 reads TGTGCCAGTAGTATAAGCCATGGCTACACCTTC.

This clone was detected only a few times. The rearrangement uses TRBV20-1 and TRBJ1-2; unclear D gene. CDR3 size: 13 residues. V lost 3 bases and J lost 2, with 10 bases in between. The germline gives CDR1 DFQATT, CDR2 SNEGSKA (reference sequence). Here the CDR3 DNA reads TGCAGTGCTAGTCGGTGGGAGAACTATGGCTACACCTTC. It specifies CSASRWENYGYTF.

The chain employs TRBV5-1 and TRBJ1-2; 7 nucleotides line up with TRBD1. There are 15 residues in the CDR3. The germline CDR1 and CDR2 sequences are SGHRS and YFSETQ. J lost 0 bases, V lost 2 bases, and 4 bases had no gene match. CDR3 nucleotides: TGCGCCAGCAGCTTAGGGACAGTTACTAACTATGGCTACACCTTC. Translation gives CASSLGTVTNYGYTF.

The chain recombines TRBV9 with TRBJ1-3; D is possibly TRBD1 (6 bases). Germline V gene lookup returns CDR1 SGDLS and CDR2 YYNGEE. The V end was cut by 3 bases, the J end by 4 bases, with 14 bases between. This CDR3 has 15 amino acids. The CDR3: CASSADGGLGNTIYF. In nucleotides, the CDR3 is TGTGCCAGCAGCGCCGACGGGGGGCTGGGAAACACCATATATTTT. Supplemented by reference TRBV9 and TRBJ1-3, the full variable domain reads DSGVTQTPKHLITATGQRVTLRCSPRSGDLSVYWYQQSLDQGLQFLIQYYNGEERAKGNILERFSAQQFPDLHSELNLSSLELGDSALYFCASSADGGLGNTIYFGEGSWLTVV.

This clone was recorded only once. This chain connects TRBV5-1 to TRBJ1-4; the match to TRBD1 covers 9 bases. After removal of 0 bases from V and 5 bases from J, the junction contained 11 bases not matched to a gene. Germline V gene lookup returns CDR1 SGHRS and CDR2 YFSETQ. The CDR3 sequence is 18 residues long. DNA of the CDR3: TGCGCCAGCAGCTTGGATGGGACAGGGTTCCTATCAAATGAAAAACTGTTTTTT. It is translated as CASSLDGTGFLSNEKLFF.

The chain is built from TRBV7-2 and TRBJ2-3, with D possibly TRBD2 on 6 matching bases. V lost 2 bases and J 4 bases, leaving 7 bases between the germline ends. The CDR3 is 13 residues long. Germline loops: CDR1 SGHTA, CDR2 FQGNSA. The CDR3 bases are TGTGCCAGCAGCTTAAGCGGGCCAGATACGCAGTATTTT. Translated, it gives CASSLSGPDTQYF. Full variable domain (rest looked up from reference TRBV7-2 and TRBJ2-3): GAGVSQSPSNKVTEKGKDVELRCDPISGHTALYWYRQSLGQGLEFLIYFQGNSAPDKSGLPSDRFSAERTGGSVSTLTIQRTQQEDSAVYLCASSLSGPDTQYFGPGTRLTVL.

The chain has TRBV5-1 and TRBJ2-3; D ambiguous. Germline assignment: CDR1 SGHRS and CDR2 YFSETQ. This CDR3 contains 14 residues. The V and J ends lost 0 bases and 6 bases respectively, with 11 bases between them. The CDR3 nucleotides read TGCGCCAGCAGCTTGGTTCCCAACAAGGATACGCAGTATTTT. It encodes CASSLVPNKDTQYF.

The DNA of the CDR3 is TGTGCCAGCAGCTTCACCCTAGGGCAGGGGGCCAGCTATGGCTACACCTTC. It yields the protein CASSFTLGQGASYGYTF. The genes are TRBV5-5 and TRBJ1-2; TRBD1 agrees at 8 bases. V was clipped by 2 bases and J by 4 bases; unmatched bases: 13. The CDR3 is 17 amino acids. The germline CDR1 and CDR2 sequences are SGHKS and YYEKEE (reference sequence).

The chain has TRBV10-3 and TRBJ2-2; 9 bases line up with TRBD1. This CDR3 is built from 13 residues. The trim removed 8 bases at V and 6 bases at J, leaving 4 bases unmatched. Germline loops: CDR1 ENHRY, CDR2 SYGVKD. The CDR3 spells CAIRDRESGELFF. In DNA, the CDR3 is TGTGCCATCCGGGACAGGGAGTCCGGGGAGCTGTTTTTT.